The 26 T cell receptor beta chains reported below all come from one sample, sequenced in a study of neurological immune-mediated disorders. Sample time point: technical triplicate 3. Using its own MiXCR run on the 5' RACE reads, TCRdb lists one record per CDR3 protein. The sample has some 48,000 distinct CDR3 sequences; roughly 21% are singletons. What was sequenced was PBMCs. All receptors come from a man between 60 and 70 years old with HTLV-1-associated myelopathy (HAM/TSP).

This clonotype was seen repeatedly, ten times or more. The chain is built from TRBV19 and TRBJ1-5, with 8 bases matching TRBD1. V lost 6 bases, J lost 7 bases, and 5 bases stayed unmatched. The CDR3 totals 13 residues. The V gene's germline CDR1 is LNHDA and CDR2 SQIVND (reference sequence). The CDR3 is CASSYRGEQPQHF. The CDR3, as DNA: TGTGCCAGTAGCTACAGGGGGGAACAGCCCCAGCATTTT.

This clonotype was counted ten times or more. The genes are TRBV18 and TRBJ2-2, with TRBD1 identical over 9 bases. The CDR3 totals 19 residues. Germline V gene lookup returns CDR1 KGHSH and CDR2 LQKENI. Losses at the gene ends were 0 bases for V and 3 bases for J; bases not matched to a gene: 11. The CDR3 sequence is CASSPPSPIWDRDTGELFF. The CDR3 DNA sequence: TGTGCCAGCTCACCACCTTCTCCGATTTGGGACAGGGACACCGGGGAGCTGTTTTTT.

This clonotype has ten or more counts. V gene TRBV20-1 combines with J gene TRBJ2-3, with TRBD1 matching over 9 bases. The CDR3 loop spans 13 amino acids. The germline gives CDR1 DFQATT, CDR2 SNEGSKA (reference sequence). V was pared by 6 bases and J by 4 bases, with 5 bases of the junction left unmatched. The CDR3 region is CSATGTGPDTQYF. The DNA for the CDR3 is TGCAGTGCAACCGGGACAGGGCCAGATACGCAGTATTTT.

By share, this clonotype counts as large (0.1 to 1%). V is TRBV7-8 and J is TRBJ1-6; no definite D call. CDR3 length: 16 residues. CDR1 is SGHVS and CDR2 is FQNEAQ in the germline V gene. Between the trimmed V and J ends, which lost 3 bases and 14 bases, there was a span of 23 bases. The CDR3 nucleotides read TGTGCCAGCAGCTTCCCTCCGGACCCTGGCCTCGTAGCCCTCCACTTT. This encodes CASSFPPDPGLVALHF.

This clonotype has ten or more counts. The chain carries TRBV29-1 and TRBJ2-6; tentatively, D is TRBD2 (5 bases). This CDR3 is built from 15 residues. Germline V gene sequence: CDR1 SQVTM, CDR2 ANQGSEA. V dropped 5 bases and J dropped 2 bases, with 13 bases sitting between them. CDR3 residues: CSVWIDGTGANVLTF. As DNA, the CDR3 is TGCAGCGTTTGGATCGACGGGACTGGGGCCAACGTCCTGACTTTC.

This clonotype came up many times. The CDR3 sequence: CASSPRSSYNSPLHF. CDR3 nucleotides: TGCGCCAGCAGCCCGCGAAGCTCCTATAATTCACCCCTCCACTTT. This chain uses TRBV5-1 with TRBJ1-6, with no clear D. This CDR3 has 15 residues. The V end lost 4 bases, the J end lost 0 bases, and 8 bases lay between the germline ends. Germline-derived CDR1 and CDR2 are SGHRS and YFSETQ.

This clonotype was seen at least ten times. The J gene is TRBJ2-5, the V gene TRBV3-1; D remains unclear. Germline CDR1 reads LGHDT; CDR2 reads YNNKEL (reference sequence). Trimming left V 3 bases short and J 5 bases short, with 4 bases between. The CDR3 length is 11 residues. The CDR3 sequence: CASSHMETQYF. The CDR3 nucleotides are TGTGCCAGCAGCCATATGGAGACCCAGTACTTC.

The chain links TRBV20-1 to TRBJ1-1, with a possible D match to TRBD1 (5 bases). Germline assignment: CDR1 DFQATT and CDR2 SNEGSKA (reference sequence). V was clipped by 2 bases and J by 8 bases, with 18 bases between them. The CDR3 runs to 14 residues. This CDR3 is CSARMGQANKEAFF. Written as DNA, the CDR3 is TGCAGTGCTAGAATGGGGCAGGCCAACAAGGAAGCTTTCTTT.

The chain recombines TRBV20-1 with TRBJ2-1, with D perhaps TRBD1 (6 bases). V gave up 3 bases and J gave up 5 bases, with 20 bases separating them. The CDR3 extends over 16 amino acids. The V gene's germline CDR1 is DFQATT and CDR2 SNEGSKA (reference sequence). CDR3 in amino acids: CSARGAGRGLHNEQFF. Written as DNA, the CDR3 is TGCAGTGCTAGGGGGGCTGGGAGAGGGCTACACAATGAGCAGTTCTTC.

This clonotype was seen at least ten times. CDR3 amino acids: CASSSLATTDTQYF. CDR3 in DNA: TGTGCCAGCAGCTCCCTGGCAACCACAGATACGCAGTATTTT. V usage is TRBV7-3 and J usage is TRBJ2-3; D call uncertain. The CDR3 contains 14 residues. Germline V lookup: CDR1 SGHTA, CDR2 FQGTGA. V was pared by 4 bases and J by 2 bases, with 10 bases between.

This clonotype has ten or more counts. The chain is built from TRBV5-1 and TRBJ2-1; D is perhaps TRBD1 or TRBD2 (5 bases each). The CDR3 covers 20 residues. Germline values: CDR1 SGHRS, CDR2 YFSETQ. Trimming cost V 1 base and J 7 bases, with 30 bases left between them. CDR3 protein: CASSLQTRDGHLIDTNEQFF. The CDR3 DNA reads TGCGCCAGCAGCTTGCAGACACGGGACGGCCATCTGATCGATACTAATGAGCAGTTCTTC.

This clonotype was seen repeatedly, ten times or more. The rearrangement joins TRBV5-1 to TRBJ2-1; D unclear. Germline CDR1 is SGHRS and CDR2 is YFSETQ. The CDR3 totals 15 residues. V was pared by 0 bases and J by 1 base, with 8 bases between. The CDR3: CASSLAVVSYNEQFF. The CDR3 DNA sequence: TGCGCCAGCAGCTTGGCTGTCGTATCCTACAATGAGCAGTTCTTC.

On this clonotype itself: A much larger clone lies one base from this, so it may be a read error. The gene calls are TRBV6-5 and TRBJ2-7; TRBD2 might be the D (6 bases). Looked up from germline, CDR1 is MNHEY and CDR2 is SVGAGI. The CDR3 is 16 amino acids. The germline V and J ends were trimmed by 6 bases and 4 bases, with 22 bases remaining between them. The CDR3 loop is CASRLQEGPVGYEQYF. CDR3 sequence (DNA): TGTGCCAGCAGACTACAGGAGGGGCCGGTCGGATACGAGCAGTACTTC.

This clonotype appeared many times. The chain is built from TRBV29-1 and TRBJ2-3; TRBD1 matches at 10 bases. The length of the CDR3 is 16 residues. V lost 5 bases, J lost 2 bases, and 10 bases stayed unmatched. Germline assignment: CDR1 SQVTM and CDR2 ANQGSEA. The CDR3 spells CSVRGTGEENTDTQYF. Here the CDR3 DNA reads TGCAGCGTTAGAGGGACAGGGGAGGAAAACACAGATACGCAGTATTTT.

This clonotype was found many times. This chain links TRBV5-1 with TRBJ2-5; D unclear. This CDR3 is 12 amino acids long. Germline-derived CDR1 and CDR2 are SGHRS and YFSETQ. Trimming pared 5 bases from V and 2 bases from J, leaving 7 bases between. The CDR3, as DNA: TGCGCCAGCAGAGGCGGACAAGAGACCCAGTACTTC. Translating gives CASRGGQETQYF.

This clonotype was seen repeatedly, ten times or more. The chain has TRBV27 and TRBJ2-3; D is undetermined. Germline CDR1 and CDR2: MNHEY and SMNVEV (reference sequence). Trimming pared 7 bases from V and 2 bases from J, leaving 7 bases between. The CDR3 has 12 amino acids. The CDR3 sequence: CASKSNTDTQYF. CDR3 nucleotide sequence: TGTGCCAGCAAGTCGAACACAGATACGCAGTATTTT.

This chain joins TRBV4-1 and TRBJ1-2, with 12 positions matching TRBD1. Per germline, CDR1 MGHRA and CDR2 YSYEKL. Losses at the gene ends were 3 bases for V and 11 bases for J; bases not matched to a gene: 16. This CDR3 contains 17 residues. CDR3 bases: TGCGCCAGCAGCCAGCCGGGACAGGGGGCCTTACGTGAAGGATACACCTTC. The encoded protein is CASSQPGQGALREGYTF.

This clonotype was counted at least ten times. The chain couples TRBV7-2 to TRBJ2-1, with 9 bases fitting TRBD1. This CDR3 region has 15 residues. V lost 4 bases, J lost 5 bases, and 6 bases stayed unmatched. CDR1 and CDR2 (germline): SGHTA, FQGNSA. In DNA form, the CDR3 reads TGTGCCAGCAGCTCGGACAGGGGAAGCCACAATGAGCAGTTCTTC. Translated: CASSSDRGSHNEQFF.

On this clonotype itself: This may arise from a read error, as a much more abundant clone is one base away. V gene TRBV11-2 combines with J gene TRBJ2-3, with no clear D. Trimming stripped 5 bases from V and 5 bases from J, with 17 bases between. Germline V lookup: CDR1 SGHAT, CDR2 FQNNGV. The CDR3 has 15 residues. CDR3 sequence: CASSRNAMGKDTQYF. The CDR3 nucleotides are TGTGCCAGCAGCCGTAACGCCATGGGCAAAGATACGCAGTATTTT.

There are many counts of this clonotype. The rearrangement joins TRBV5-1 to TRBJ2-6; D gene unclear. Per germline, CDR1 SGHRS and CDR2 YFSETQ. V was cut by 3 bases and J by 0 bases, with 7 bases left in between. The CDR3 is made up of 15 amino acids. The CDR3 here is CASSSRASGANVLTF. In DNA, the CDR3 is TGCGCCAGCAGCTCAAGAGCCTCTGGGGCCAACGTCCTGACTTTC.

This clonotype was counted at least ten times. The chain has TRBV7-6 and TRBJ2-5; D is unclear. V was shortened by 0 bases and J by 9 bases, with 5 bases between the two germline ends. CDR1 is SGHVS, CDR2 FNYEAQ, per germline. CDR3 length: 11 residues. CDR3 nucleotides: TGTGCCAGCAGCTTAGCAGGCCCCCAGTACTTC. It codes for CASSLAGPQYF.

V gene TRBV20-1 combines with J gene TRBJ2-5, with TRBD2 matching over 9 bases. The V and J ends lost 3 bases and 5 bases, in that order; junction bases with no gene match: 7. The CDR3 length is 14 residues. Germline CDR1 is DFQATT and CDR2 is SNEGSKA (reference sequence). The CDR3 sequence is CSARVGAGGETQYF. CDR3 DNA sequence: TGCAGTGCTAGGGTCGGTGCGGGGGGGGAGACCCAGTACTTC.

This clonotype was recorded at least ten times. V usage is TRBV5-1 and J usage is TRBJ1-2; TRBD1 aligns across 7 bases. There are 15 residues in the CDR3. CDR1 and CDR2 (germline): SGHRS, YFSETQ. Losses at the gene ends were 3 bases for V and 3 bases for J; bases not matched to a gene: 8. Written as DNA, the CDR3 is TGCGCCAGCAGCTACCGGGACAGTGAGGACTATGGCTACACCTTC. Protein product: CASSYRDSEDYGYTF.

This clonotype showed up many times. The chain uses TRBV4-1 and TRBJ2-7; no definite D call. Germline V gene sequence: CDR1 MGHRA, CDR2 YSYEKL. The CDR3 totals 14 residues. The ends were cut back, 1 base at V and 1 base at J, with 8 bases in the middle. The CDR3 is CASSQVVQSYEQYF. The CDR3 DNA is TGCGCCAGCAGCCAAGTGGTACAGTCCTACGAGCAGTACTTC.

This clonotype has ten or more counts. The chain links TRBV18 to TRBJ2-1; D unclear. V lost 3 bases and J 0 bases, leaving 3 bases between the germline ends. From germline, CDR1 is KGHSH and CDR2 LQKENI. This CDR3 has 13 residues. This chain's CDR3 is CASSPVSYNEQFF. The DNA for the CDR3 is TGTGCCAGCTCACCGGTCTCCTACAATGAGCAGTTCTTC.

This clonotype was observed at least ten times. The V gene is TRBV20-1, the J gene TRBJ2-2; 10 bases line up with TRBD2. The V gene's germline CDR1 is DFQATT and CDR2 SNEGSKA (reference sequence). The trim removed 6 bases at V and 5 bases at J, leaving 9 bases unmatched. CDR3 length equals 15 residues. The CDR3 DNA is TGCAGTGCGCTCTTAGCGGGAGGAACGACCGGGGAGCTGTTTTTT. This sequence encodes CSALLAGGTTGELFF.